This T cell receptor (beta chain) was observed in a study of identical twins. Concerning this clonotype itself: Antigen: not known.

Study findings and constraints: Cross-sectional statistics underpinned the conclusions; the same donors were not followed. Abundant beta clonotypes from cord blood bore fewer insertions; memory repertoires lacked this pattern.

A universal primer binding site was introduced by template switching. The final cDNA contained unique molecular identifiers. TCRdb reanalysed the 5' RACE reads using MiXCR and keeps one entry per CDR3 protein. The sample lists a few hundred thousand distinct CDR3 sequences; roughly an eighth were seen once. CDR1 and CDR2 from the germline V gene are MNHEY and SVGEGT. V was clipped by 7 bases and J by 5 bases; unmatched bases: 7. This CDR3 spans 14 amino acids. This same sample was also taken into another study, of yellow fever vaccine responses in identical twins. That source reports: In identical twins, vaccine T cell responses appeared partly shared and partly individual.

This chain connects TRBV6-2 or TRBV6-3 to TRBJ2-1, with 8 bases that match TRBD2. This receptor was obtained from a woman aged 18 to 35 in good health. What was sequenced was CD8+ T cells sorted from blood. In nucleotides, the CDR3 is TGTGCCAGCACCGGACTAGCTTCCCACAATGAGCAGTTCTTC. Its protein is CASTGLASHNEQFF.